This TCR beta chain was sequenced for a study of T cells in Graves' hyperthyroidism and ophthalmopathy. Study findings and constraints: Ophthalmopathy was identified by the model a median approximately 6.4 months ahead of onset.

Of note for this clonotype: Its antigen is as yet unknown.

The PBMCs were taken from 10 ml of fresh peripheral blood. Amplification of TCR beta CDR3 regions was performed using RNA transcripts as template. The primer set for the first-round RT-PCR of the TCR CDR3 was HTBI. TCRdb used MiXCR to reprocess the multiplex PCR reads, holding one entry per CDR3 protein. This repertoire shows hundreds of thousands of distinct CDR3 sequences, more than 15% found once; its top ten account for roughly 3.5%. Trimming shortened V by 3 bases and J by 2 bases, and 9 bases separated the two germline ends. The CDR3 contains 14 residues. CDR1 is KGHDR and CDR2 is SFDVKD in the germline V gene.

This TCR came from a woman aged 40 to 50 with Graves' ophthalmopathy. This rearrangement joins TRBV24-1 to TRBJ1-2, with D maybe TRBD1 (5 bases). Sequencing was performed on blood. The CDR3 loop is CATSDTDTNYGYTF. The CDR3 nucleotides read TGTGCCACCAGTGATACGGACACCAACTATGGCTACACCTTC.